This T cell receptor (beta chain) was obtained from a study of blood T cell repertoires in COVID-19. Study information: Sites in the United States, Italy and Spain provided acute and convalescent COVID-19 samples. PBMCs, B-cell-depleted T cells, or T cells were the source of the cDNA or gDNA that made up the material.

In the authors' methods: Amplified reference gene primers provided the basis for estimating nucleated cell counts. The data were produced by immunoSEQ multiplex PCR, yet TCRdb's version contains in-frame clones alone and is incomplete. From that table come the V and J calls and clone size; the DNA was used to work out D and trimming. The sample shows over 95,000 clones, approximately 85% of them seen only once. V gave up 6 bases and J gave up 0 bases; unmatched junction bases: 4. The germline V gene encodes CDR1 LNHDA and CDR2 SQIVND (reference sequence). CDR3 length equals 16 residues. Sequenced input: peripheral blood. The gene calls are TRBV19 and TRBJ1-6, with TRBD1 matching 8 bases. This sequence originates from a woman older than 75 with active or convalescent COVID-19. DNA of the CDR3: TGTGCCAGTAGAAGGACAGGGATCTCCTATAATTCACCCCTCCACTTT. Translating it yields CASRRTGISYNSPLHF.